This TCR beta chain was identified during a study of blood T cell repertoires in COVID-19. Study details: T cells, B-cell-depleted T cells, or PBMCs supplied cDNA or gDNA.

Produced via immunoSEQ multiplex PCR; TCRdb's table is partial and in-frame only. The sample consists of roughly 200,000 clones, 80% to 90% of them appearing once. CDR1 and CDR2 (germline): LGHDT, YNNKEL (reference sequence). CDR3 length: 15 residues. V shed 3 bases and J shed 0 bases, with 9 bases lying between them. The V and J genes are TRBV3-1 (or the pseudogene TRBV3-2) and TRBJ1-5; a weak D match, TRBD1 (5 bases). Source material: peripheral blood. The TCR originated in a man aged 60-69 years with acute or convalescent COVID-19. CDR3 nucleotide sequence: TGTGCCAGCAGCCACGACAGACTTAGCAATCAGCCCCAGCATTTT. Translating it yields CASSHDRLSNQPQHF.